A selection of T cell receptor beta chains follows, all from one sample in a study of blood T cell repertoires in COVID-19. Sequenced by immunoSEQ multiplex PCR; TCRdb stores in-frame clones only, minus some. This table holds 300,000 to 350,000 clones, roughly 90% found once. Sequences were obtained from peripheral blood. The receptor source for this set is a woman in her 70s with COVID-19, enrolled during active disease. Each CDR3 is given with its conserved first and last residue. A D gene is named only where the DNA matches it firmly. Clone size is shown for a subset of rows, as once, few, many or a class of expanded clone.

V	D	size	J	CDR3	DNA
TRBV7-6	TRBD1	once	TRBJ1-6	CASSSRTGRYNSPLHF	TGTGCCAGCAGCTCCCGGACAGGGCGCTATAATTCACCCCTCCACTTT
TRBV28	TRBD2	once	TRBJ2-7	CASSFPLWTSGGSNDYEQYF	TGTGCCAGCAGTTTCCCTCTCTGGACTAGCGGGGGTTCGAACGATTACGAGCAGTACTTC
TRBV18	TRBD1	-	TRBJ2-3	CASSLQGATDTQYF	TGTGCCAGCTCACTACAGGGGGCAACAGATACGCAGTATTTT
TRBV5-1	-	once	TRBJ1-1	CASRQVMNTEAFF	TGCGCCAGTCGACAGGTAATGAACACTGAAGCTTTCTTT
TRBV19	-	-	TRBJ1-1	CASSPPGIEAFF	TGTGCCAGTAGTCCCCCCGGGATTGAAGCTTTCTTT
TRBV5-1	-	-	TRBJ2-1	CASSSGNEQFF	TGCGCCAGCAGCTCAGGCAATGAGCAGTTCTTC
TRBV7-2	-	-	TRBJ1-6	CASSSGQSLNYNSPLHF	TGTGCCAGCAGCTCTGGACAGTCCCTAAATTATAATTCACCCCTCCACTTT
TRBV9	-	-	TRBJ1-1	CASSPPTGDTEAFF	TGTGCCAGCAGCCCACCGACCGGGGACACTGAAGCTTTCTTT
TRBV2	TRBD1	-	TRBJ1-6	CASMDRGRSPLHF	TGTGCCAGCATGGACAGGGGACGGTCACCCCTCCACTTT
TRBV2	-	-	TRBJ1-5	CASSEGLQPQHF	TGTGCCAGCAGCGAAGGGCTTCAGCCCCAGCATTTT
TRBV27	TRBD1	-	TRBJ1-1	CASSLGDRISEAFF	TGTGCCAGCAGTTTAGGGGACAGGATATCCGAAGCTTTCTTT
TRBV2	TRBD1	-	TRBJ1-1	CASAFSRQGLMNTEAFF	TGTGCCAGCGCCTTCTCGCGACAGGGCCTAATGAACACTGAAGCTTTCTTT
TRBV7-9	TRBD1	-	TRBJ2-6	CASSTGTGTGANVLTF	TGTGCCAGCAGCACCGGGACAGGGACCGGGGCCAACGTCCTGACTTTC
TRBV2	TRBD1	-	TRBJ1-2	CASRTTGHNYGYTF	TGTGCCAGCAGGACGACAGGGCATAACTATGGCTACACCTTC
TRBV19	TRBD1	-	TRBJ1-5	CASSVDREIQPQHF	TGTGCCAGTAGCGTAGACAGGGAGATCCAGCCCCAGCATTTT
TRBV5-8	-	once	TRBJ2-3	CASSFGQVTDTQYF	TGTGCCAGCAGCTTTGGGCAGGTTACAGATACGCAGTATTTT
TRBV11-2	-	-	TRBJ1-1	CASSLGPLGRGATEAFF	TGTGCCAGCAGCTTAGGCCCCCTCGGCAGGGGCGCCACTGAAGCTTTCTTT
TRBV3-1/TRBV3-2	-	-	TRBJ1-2	CASSQDNLEGRFGYTF	TGTGCCAGCAGCCAAGATAATTTAGAGGGAAGGTTTGGCTACACCTTC
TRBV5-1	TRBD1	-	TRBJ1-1	CASSTGTGNTEAFF	TGCGCCAGCAGCACCGGGACAGGGAACACTGAAGCTTTCTTT
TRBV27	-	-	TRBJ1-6	CASSLGGRNSPLHF	TGTGCCAGCAGTTTGGGGGGTCGTAATTCACCCCTCCACTTT
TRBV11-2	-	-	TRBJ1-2	CASSLARAGNYGYTF	TGTGCCAGCAGCCTGGCCCGAGCAGGAAACTATGGCTACACCTTC
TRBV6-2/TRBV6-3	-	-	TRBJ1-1	CASSFRGNTEAFF	TGTGCCAGCAGTTTCAGGGGGAACACTGAAGCTTTCTTT
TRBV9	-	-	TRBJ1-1	CASSVREDPTEAFF	TGTGCCAGCAGCGTCAGGGAGGATCCCACTGAAGCTTTCTTT
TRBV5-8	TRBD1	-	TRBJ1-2	CASSLLGQLFYGYTF	TGTGCCAGCAGCTTGTTGGGACAGCTGTTCTATGGCTACACCTTC
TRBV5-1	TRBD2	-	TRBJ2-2	CASRERLAWGNTGELFF	TGCGCCAGCAGGGAAAGACTAGCCTGGGGGAACACCGGGGAGCTGTTTTTT
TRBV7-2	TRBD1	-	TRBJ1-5	CASSPGTGETQPQHF	TGTGCCAGCAGCCCCGGGACAGGGGAGACTCAGCCCCAGCATTTT
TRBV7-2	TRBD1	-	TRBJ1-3	CASSPLDRGSGNTIYF	TGTGCCAGCAGCCCCCTGGACAGGGGCTCTGGAAACACCATATATTTT
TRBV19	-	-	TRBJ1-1	CASSPGQFAPEAFF	TGTGCCAGTAGCCCCGGACAGTTTGCCCCTGAAGCTTTCTTT
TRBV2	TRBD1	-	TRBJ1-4	CASKPTGGGSTNEKLFF	TGTGCCAGCAAGCCTACAGGGGGCGGATCGACTAATGAAAAACTGTTTTTT
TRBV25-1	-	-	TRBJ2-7	CASSESRGPYEQYF	TGTGCCAGCAGTGAATCCAGGGGCCCCTACGAGCAGTACTTC
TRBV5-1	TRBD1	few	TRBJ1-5	CASSLGGGNQPQHF	TGCGCCAGCAGCTTAGGGGGCGGCAATCAGCCCCAGCATTTT
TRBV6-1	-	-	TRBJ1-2	CASSDGLEGGYTF	TGTGCCAGCAGTGACGGACTTGAGGGTGGCTACACCTTC
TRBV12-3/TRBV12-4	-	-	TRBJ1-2	CASSLKQGTGYTF	TGTGCCAGCAGTCTTAAACAGGGTACTGGCTACACCTTC
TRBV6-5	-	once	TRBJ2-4	CASSNRPNVGDIQYF	TGTGCCAGCAGTAACCGGCCCAATGTCGGGGACATTCAGTACTTC
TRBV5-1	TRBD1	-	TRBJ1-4	CASSLEGARTNEKLFF	TGCGCCAGCAGCCTCGAGGGGGCGCGGACTAATGAAAAACTGTTTTTT
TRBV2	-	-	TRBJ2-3	CASSHRADTQYF	TGTGCCAGCAGCCACAGGGCAGATACGCAGTATTTT
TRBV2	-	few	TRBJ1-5	CASSELGGAHQPQHF	TGTGCCAGCAGTGAACTTGGAGGGGCCCATCAGCCCCAGCATTTT
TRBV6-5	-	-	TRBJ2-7	CASSYGQASSYEQYF	TGTGCCAGCAGTTACGGGCAGGCGAGCTCCTACGAGCAGTACTTC
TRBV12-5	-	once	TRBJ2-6	CASGPSGANVLTF	TGTGCTAGTGGCCCTTCTGGGGCCAACGTCCTGACTTTC
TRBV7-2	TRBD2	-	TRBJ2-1	CASSLLAGVGYNEQFF	TGTGCCAGCAGCTTACTAGCGGGGGTTGGGTACAATGAGCAGTTCTTC
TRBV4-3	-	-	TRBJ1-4	CASSQDNRARGTEKLFF	TGCGCCAGCAGCCAAGATAATCGGGCCAGGGGAACTGAAAAACTGTTTTTT
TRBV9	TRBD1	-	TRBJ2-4	CASSALTGNIQYF	TGTGCCAGCAGCGCCCTGACAGGGAACATTCAGTACTTC